This T cell receptor (beta chain) comes out of a study of blood T cells in healthy people across ages. Through a sample-barcoded 5' primer and a J-beta primer mix, a second PCR was run for 7 to 11 cycles. One entry per CDR3 protein results from TCRdb running MiXCR on the 5' RACE reads. The sample carries roughly 800,000 distinct CDR3 sequences, 25% recorded once. The V gene end was trimmed by 5 bases and the J gene end by 3 bases; junction bases not matched to a gene: 10. The CDR3 runs 15 residues. Germline CDR1 SGHAT, CDR2 FQDESV (reference sequence). This clonotype turned up a few times. This same sample was also taken into another study, of T cells of mothers and their children.

The genes are TRBV11-1 and TRBJ2-7, with 7 bases matching TRBD1. This sequence originates from a boy aged 5-17 years in good health. The sequenced material came from blood. CDR3 protein: CASSETRDSFYEQYF. The CDR3 DNA follows: TGTGCCAGCAGCGAAACCCGGGACAGCTTCTACGAGCAGTACTTC.